Shown below are 18 T cell receptor beta chains from a single sample sequenced in a study of metastatic and nonmetastatic thyroid tumors. TCRdb re-analyzed the PCR reads using MiXCR. The sample lists about 90,000 clones, around 7.8% seen once, with under 9% in the top ten. None of the patients had undergone any treatment ahead of thyroid surgery. The source material was blood. The receptors stem from a female donor with papillary thyroid cancer or a benign thyroid nodule (not recorded which). Some clones in this sample may be carry-over from other donors' samples.

This clone was detected many times. The rearrangement links TRBV7-9 to TRBJ2-5; 11 positions match TRBD2. This CDR3 has 15 amino acids. Germline V gene data show CDR1 as SEHNR and CDR2 as FQNEAQ (reference sequence). Trimming removed 3 bases from V and 2 bases from J; junction bases left unmatched: 2. The CDR3 here is CASSFVAGGQETQYF. The CDR3 DNA reads as TGTGCCAGCAGCTTCGTAGCGGGGGGGCAAGAGACCCAGTACTTC.

This clone has ten or more counts. The chain has TRBV9 and TRBJ2-7, with 11 nucleotides matching TRBD1. This CDR3 region has 14 residues. CDR1 and CDR2 (germline): SGDLS, YYNGEE. Losses at the gene ends were 3 bases for V and 3 bases for J; bases not matched to a gene: 2. This CDR3 reads CASSAGTGGYEQYF. The CDR3, as DNA: TGTGCCAGCAGCGCCGGGACAGGGGGCTACGAGCAGTACTTC.

This clone has ten or more counts. The V and J genes are TRBV10-1 and TRBJ2-7; TRBD1 matches at 8 bases. In germline, CDR1 is WNHNN, CDR2 SYGVQD (reference sequence). This CDR3 comprises 14 residues. V was pared by 2 bases and J by 9 bases, with 9 bases of the junction left unmatched. For the CDR3, the DNA is TGCGCCAGCAGTGAGAGAGTCCAGGGGGCAAGGCAGTACTTC. It translates to CASSERVQGARQYF.

The J gene is TRBJ1-1, the V gene TRBV2; 10 bases align to TRBD1. Germline V lookup: CDR1 SNHLY, CDR2 FYNNEI. This CDR3 is 15 amino acids long. Trimming cost V 6 bases and J 1 base; bases outside gene matches: 5. CDR3 in amino acids: CASRERTGGNTEAFF. CDR3 nucleotides: TGTGCCAGCAGGGAGAGGACAGGGGGGAACACTGAAGCTTTCTTT.

In its sample, this clone was seen a few times. V usage is TRBV27 and J usage is TRBJ1-1, with D unclear. V was cut by 5 bases and J by 7 bases, with 14 bases left in between. This CDR3 contains 13 residues. CDR1 is MNHEY and CDR2 is SMNVEV in the germline V gene (reference sequence). CDR3 protein: CASSMTGGVEAFF. CDR3 bases: TGTGCCAGCAGTATGACGGGTGGAGTTGAAGCTTTCTTT.

This clone was found many times. The rearrangement links TRBV6-1 to TRBJ2-5; weak D call: TRBD1 (6 bases). The CDR3 is 14 residues long. V was clipped by 5 bases and J by 2 bases, with 12 bases between them. From germline, CDR1 is MNHNS and CDR2 SASEGT. The CDR3 bases are TGTGCCAGCAGTCGCCCGACAGGACAAGAGACCCAGTACTTC. Protein product: CASSRPTGQETQYF.

This clone has at least ten counts. The rearrangement links TRBV3-1 to TRBJ2-4, with D tentatively TRBD2 (7 bases). The V and J ends lost 2 bases and 1 base respectively, with 12 bases between them. This CDR3 region has 16 residues. Germline V gives CDR1 LGHDT, CDR2 YNNKEL (reference sequence). The CDR3 bases are TGTGCCAGCAGCCAAAGGGGGGGGCCTGCCAAAAACATTCAGTACTTC. This codes for CASSQRGGPAKNIQYF.

This sequence joins TRBV9 and TRBJ2-5; 8 positions match TRBD2. The CDR3 runs 15 residues. V shed 3 bases and J 4 bases; nucleotides not matched to a gene: 8. Germline assignment: CDR1 SGDLS and CDR2 YYNGEE. CDR3 nucleotide sequence: TGTGCCAGCAGCGGAGGCGGGGGGCTTGGAGAGACCCAGTACTTC. Translating it yields CASSGGGGLGETQYF.

Many counts were recorded for this clone. V is TRBV5-5 and J is TRBJ1-5; D gene uncertain. Germline values: CDR1 SGHKS, CDR2 YYEKEE (reference sequence). The CDR3 is made up of 15 amino acids. V was clipped by 1 base and J by 6 bases, with 14 bases between them. As DNA, the CDR3 is TGTGCCAGCAGCTTGTACGTTGGTGGGAGTCAGCCCCAGCATTTT. Translation gives CASSLYVGGSQPQHF.

The chain couples TRBV6-2 or TRBV6-3 to TRBJ2-5; 14 bases line up with TRBD2. Looked up from germline, CDR1 is MNHEY and CDR2 is SVGEGT. The CDR3 has 16 amino acids. J gave up 4 bases and V 2 bases, and 3 bases lay outside the gene matches. CDR3 loop: CASSYQTSGGAETQYF. The CDR3, as DNA: TGTGCCAGCAGTTACCAGACTAGCGGGGGGGCAGAGACCCAGTACTTC.

There are a few counts of this clone. J is TRBJ2-2 and V is TRBV24-1, with D possibly matching TRBD1 (5 bases). Germline loops: CDR1 KGHDR, CDR2 SFDVKD. The V end was cut by 5 bases, the J end by 2 bases, with 8 bases between. The CDR3 loop spans 14 amino acids. In DNA, the CDR3 is TGTGCCACCAGTGGCAGGGAAAACACCGGGGAGCTGTTTTTT. As protein: CATSGRENTGELFF.

At least ten counts were recorded for this clone. V is TRBV27 and J is TRBJ2-5, with TRBD2 matching 8 bases. Trimming at V came to 5 bases and at J to 4 bases, leaving 12 bases not matched to a gene. The CDR3 extends over 16 amino acids. Germline V CDR1 and CDR2: MNHEY, SMNVEV (reference sequence). The CDR3 sequence: CASSPRQAGVGETQYF. CDR3 DNA: TGTGCCAGCAGTCCGCGTCAAGCGGGGGTTGGAGAGACCCAGTACTTC.

This clone has ten or more counts. This chain connects TRBV9 to TRBJ2-3, with unresolved D. The germline gives CDR1 SGDLS, CDR2 YYNGEE. Trimming took off 0 bases at V and 7 bases at J, with 3 bases between the two ends. The CDR3 totals 11 residues. The CDR3 spells CASSVDYTQYF. The DNA for the CDR3 is TGTGCCAGCAGCGTAGATTATACGCAGTATTTT. Together with reference TRBV9 and TRBJ2-3, the CDR3 gives the full variable domain: DSGVTQTPKHLITATGQRVTLRCSPRSGDLSVYWYQQSLDQGLQFLIQYYNGEERAKGNILERFSAQQFPDLHSELNLSSLELGDSALYFCASSVDYTQYFGPGTRLTVL.

This clone was seen repeatedly, ten times or more. The chain has TRBV7-9 and TRBJ1-4; possible D gene TRBD1, 5 bases. V was cut by 5 bases and J by 5 bases, with 15 bases left in between. Germline V gives CDR1 SEHNR, CDR2 FQNEAQ (reference sequence). The CDR3 sequence is 15 residues long. CDR3 nucleotides: TGTGCCAGCAGCCAATGGGGCAGGGAAAATGAAAAACTGTTTTTT. As protein: CASSQWGRENEKLFF.

This clone was counted many times. V gene TRBV12-3 or TRBV12-4 combines with J gene TRBJ2-2, with 8 bases matching TRBD1. The V segment lost 4 bases and the J segment 6 bases; nucleotides outside the gene matches: 1. The CDR3 is 13 amino acids. CDR3 in amino acids: CASSSRGPGELFF. In DNA form, the CDR3 reads TGTGCCAGCAGTTCCAGGGGGCCCGGGGAGCTGTTTTTT.

This clone showed up many times. This sample includes further DNA sequences coding for the same CDR3. The chain combines TRBV6-4 with TRBJ2-1; 10 bases line up with TRBD2. Germline-derived CDR1 and CDR2 are MRHNA and SNTAGT. Trimming cost V 3 bases and J 4 bases; bases outside gene matches: 6. The CDR3 is made up of 16 amino acids. The CDR3 sequence: CASSESPSGGYNEQFF. The CDR3 DNA is TGTGCCAGCAGTGAGTCACCTAGCGGGGGATACAATGAGCAGTTCTTC.

This clone was counted ten times or more. V is TRBV5-4 and J is TRBJ1-6; 7 bases match TRBD1. Germline-derived CDR1 and CDR2 are SGHNT and YYREEE (reference sequence). The CDR3 loop spans 15 amino acids. The trim removed 3 bases at V and 6 bases at J, leaving 6 bases unmatched. The CDR3 coding sequence is TGTGCCAGCAGCTCCGCGGGACAGATTAATTCACCCCTCCACTTT. It translates to CASSSAGQINSPLHF.

This clone was observed many times. This chain links TRBV9 with TRBJ1-3, with D hard to call. Germline CDR1 is SGDLS and CDR2 is YYNGEE. Trimming took 4 bases from V and 9 from J, leaving 17 bases between them. CDR3 length: 14 amino acids. The CDR3 loop reads CASSIGMDLGTIYF. The CDR3 bases are TGTGCCAGCAGCATCGGGATGGATTTGGGCACCATATATTTT.